The clone carrying this TCR beta chain was counted only a few times. Its specificity is not known. This sample was taken from a study of PD-1 blockade in classical Hodgkin lymphoma. Study results and caveats: Compared with healthy donors, newly diagnosed patients reportedly showed lower baseline TCR diversity. A significant rise in TCR diversity by C4D1 was seen for CD4+ but not CD8+ cells. Similar baseline diversity was found in complete responders and newly diagnosed patients. What drove the repertoire differences, possibly disease activity or prior therapy, has not been defined.

Clones were sequenced by immunoSEQ multiplex PCR, and TCRdb holds only the in-frame ones, with some missing. This sample has 25,000 to 35,000 clones, with 85% to 90% found just once. Every single patient, without exception, relapsed after autologous stem cell transplantation, and brentuximab vedotin exposure varied. Thawed PBMCs yielded CD4+ T cells through magnetic negative selection. The receptor's source is a human donor with classical Hodgkin lymphoma. The sample consisted of CD4+ T cells from blood, taken at baseline.

CDR3 amino acids: CAWSVRFSGQYF. The CDR3 nucleotides are TGTGCCTGGAGTGTACGGTTTAGCGGGCAGTACTTC. This chain joins TRBV30 and TRBJ2-7, with D perhaps matching TRBD2 (6 bases). The germline CDR1 and CDR2 sequences are GTSNPN and SVGIG (reference sequence). The V end lost 0 bases, the J end lost 9 bases, and 12 bases lay between the germline ends. This CDR3 region has 12 residues.